Below are 28 T cell receptor beta chains sequenced from a single sample in a study of CD8+ T cells in alopecia areata. A panel of CD4, CD8alpha, NKG2D, NKG2ACE and other markers served to sort pooled cutaneous lymph node cells. After isolation, RNA underwent reverse transcription to generate cDNA as the sequencing template. The protocol was immunoSEQ multiplex PCR, while the TCRdb copy is restricted to in-frame clones and leaves out a portion. The sample shows about 270,000 clones, no singletons; the ten largest hold about 1.1%. The sample comprised CD4+ T cells sorted from a lymph node. Receptors were obtained from a C3H/HeJ mouse with alopecia areata. The MHC haplotype of the strain is H2-k.

A note on this clone: The gene names given are mouse names. The read gets to within 4 residues of the CDR3 end, and the germline J gene fills in the rest. This sequence joins TRBV19 and TRBJ2-2; 10 bases agree with TRBD1. There are 14 residues in the CDR3. The V gene's germline CDR1 is FNHDT and CDR2 SITEND (reference sequence). The V gene end was trimmed by 5 bases and the J gene end by 4 bases; junction bases not matched to a gene: 2. CDR3 DNA (partial): TGTGCCAGCAGGGGACAGGGGCCCACCGGG. Its protein product is CASRGQGPTG. The full CDR3 protein reads CASRGQGPTGQLYF.

This clone was detected a few times. Gene names are mouse gene names. Read data end 4 residues before the CDR3 end; the end is taken from the germline J gene. The gene calls are TRBV13-3 and TRBJ2-2; maybe TRBD2 (6 bases). With 2 bases removed from V and 1 base from J, the gap between germline ends came to 9 bases. The germline V gene has CDR1 NNHDY and CDR2 SYVADS. The CDR3 has 15 residues. CDR3 protein: CASSESGGNTGQLYF. The DNA read from the CDR3 is TGTGCCAGCAGTGAATCGGGGGGAAACACCGGG.

This clone was seen more than once but under ten times. Gene names and germline refer to mouse. The CDR3 extends 4 residues past the end of the read, so its final part is completed from the germline J gene. The chain carries TRBV13-2 and TRBJ1-2; TRBD1 matches at 7 bases. The CDR3 covers 14 residues. The germline V gene has CDR1 NNHNN and CDR2 SYGAGS (reference sequence). The covered CDR3 bases are TGTGCCAGCGGTGATGCAGGGGGGGGGCGC. Its translation is CASGDAGGGR. The complete CDR3 protein is CASGDAGGGRDYTF.

This clone turned up a few times. The listed genes are named as in mouse. Read data end 4 residues before the CDR3 end; the end is taken from the germline J gene. This chain connects TRBV31 to TRBJ2-3, with 8 bases identical to TRBD2. The germline CDR1 and CDR2 sequences are GKSSPN and SITVG. This CDR3 spans 15 amino acids. V lost 0 bases to trimming and J lost 0 bases; unmatched junction nucleotides: 2. The CDR3 here is CAWSLNWGSAETLYF. Incomplete CDR3 DNA: TGTGCCTGGAGTCTAAACTGGGGGAGTGCAGAA.

Notes on this clone: The gene symbols are mouse symbols. The read terminates 4 residues ahead of where the CDR3 ends, so the germline J gene completes it. Additional DNA sequences in this sample encode the identical CDR3. The chain is built from TRBV13-1 and TRBJ2-7, with TRBD1 matching over 11 bases. The junction had 0 bases not matched to a gene; V was cut back by 2 bases and J by 2 bases. CDR3 length: 14 residues. CDR1 is NSHNY and CDR2 is SYGAGN in the germline V gene. Partial CDR3 DNA: TGTGCCAGCAGTGAGGGACAGGGGGCCTAT. It codes for CASSEGQGAY. The complete CDR3 reads CASSEGQGAYEQYF.

Turning to this clone: Any gene name here is a mouse gene name. The sequenced fragment ends 4 residues before the CDR3 boundary, so the rest is inferred from the germline J gene. Other nucleotide sequences in the sample specify the same CDR3. V gene TRBV13-1 combines with J gene TRBJ2-7, with a weak D call TRBD1 (6 bases). The germline CDR1 and CDR2 sequences are NSHNY and SYGAGN. The CDR3 contains 12 residues. The CDR3 protein is CASSAQGYEQYF. CDR3 DNA (partial): TGTGCCAGCAGTGCTCAGGGGTAT.

This clone turned up a few times. The gene symbols are mouse symbols. The CDR3 goes on 4 residues after the read ends, and that part is filled in from the germline J gene. The chain carries TRBV14 and TRBJ2-3; D is undetermined. Germline values: CDR1 SGHDT, CDR2 FRDEAV. Trimming left V 5 bases short and J 0 bases short, with 10 bases between. The CDR3 runs to 14 residues. The DNA read from the CDR3 is TGTGCCAGCAGACCCGACAATAGTGCAGAA. Residues: CASRPDNSAE. The entire CDR3 reads CASRPDNSAETLYF.

Notes on this clone: Mouse gene names apply. The CDR3 extends 4 residues past the end of the read, so its final part is completed from the germline J gene. This chain connects TRBV13-1 to TRBJ2-4; 7 nucleotides agree with TRBD2. Germline trimming cut 3 bases from V and 0 bases from J; bases unmatched to any gene: 1. The CDR3 totals 14 residues. From germline, CDR1 is NSHNY and CDR2 SYGAGN. CDR3 residues: CASSGGGSQNTLYF. The sequenced CDR3 bases are TGTGCCAGCAGTGGGGGGGGGAGTCAAAAC.

As for this clone: Gene names denote mouse genes. The sequenced fragment ends 4 residues before the CDR3 boundary, so the rest is inferred from the germline J gene. This specimen includes other DNA sequences encoding the same CDR3. V usage is TRBV1 and J usage is TRBJ1-2; TRBD1 agrees at 11 bases. The CDR3 has 15 amino acids. CDR1 and CDR2 from the germline V gene are NSQYPW and LRSPGD (reference sequence). The J segment lost 0 bases and the V segment lost 4 bases, leaving 1 base of the junction unmatched. The DNA read from the CDR3 is TGCACCTGCAGTGTGGGACAGGGGGCAAACTCC. Its translation is CTCSVGQGANS. The entire CDR3 sequence reads CTCSVGQGANSDYTF.

This clone has just a few counts. Genes and germline are mouse. With the read ending 4 residues before the CDR3 end, the germline J gene is used to fill in that end. The gene calls are TRBV13-1 and TRBJ2-1; 10 bases are shared with TRBD2. The CDR3 is made up of 15 amino acids. Germline V gives CDR1 NSHNY, CDR2 SYGAGN. V dropped 5 bases and J dropped 4; count of bases not matched to a gene: 6. CDR3 bases read: TGTGCCAGCAGGGCCTCTGGGGGGGCGTATGCT. This translates into CASRASGGAYA. The full CDR3 is CASRASGGAYAEQFF.

This clone has a handful of counts. Genes and germline come from the mouse. The DNA ends 4 residues before the CDR3 does, and the rest of the CDR3 is filled in from the germline J gene. The chain couples TRBV13-3 to TRBJ2-2; D is possibly TRBD1 (6 bases). V was pared by 6 bases and J by 4 bases, with 13 bases between. The germline gives CDR1 NNHDY, CDR2 SYVADS. The CDR3 runs to 14 residues. The part of the CDR3 DNA that was read is TGTGCCAGCAATCTCAGGGGAGGCACCGGG. Translated, it gives CASNLRGGTG. The whole CDR3 reads CASNLRGGTGQLYF. Filled out from reference TRBV13-3 and TRBJ2-2, the complete variable domain reads EAAVTQSPRSKVAVTGGKVTLSCHQTNNHDYMYWYRQDTGHGLRLIHYSYVADSTEKGDIPDGYKASRPSQENFSLILELASLSQTAVYFCASNLRGGTGQLYFGEGSKLTVL.

Regarding this clone: The listed genes are named as in mouse. Partial CDR3 DNA: TGTGCTAGCAGTAGAGGGGACTGGGGGAACTATGCT. Translating it yields CASSRGDWGNYA. The whole CDR3 protein is CASSRGDWGNYAEQFF. The gene calls are TRBV17 and TRBJ2-1, with 11 bases identical to TRBD2. The read halts 4 residues ahead of the CDR3 end, with the missing end drawn from the germline J gene. Germline V gives CDR1 MNHDT, CDR2 YYDKIL. Losses at the gene ends were 1 base for V and 1 base for J; bases not matched to a gene: 0. This CDR3 is built from 16 residues.

This clone has just a few counts. Gene names denote mouse genes. The read terminates 4 residues ahead of where the CDR3 ends, so the germline J gene completes it. The genes are TRBV13-1 and TRBJ2-7; 11 bases are a match to TRBD2. CDR3 size: 15 residues. The germline V gene encodes CDR1 NSHNY and CDR2 SYGAGN. J was trimmed by 3 bases and V by 0 bases; bases with no gene match: 2. CDR3 bases read: TGTGCCAGCAGTGATGAGGGGACTGGGGGCTAT. Its protein is CASSDEGTGGY. In full, the CDR3 reads CASSDEGTGGYEQYF.

In this sample, this clone turned up many times. The gene symbols are mouse symbols. Partial CDR3 DNA: TGTGCCAGCAGCCAAGGGGGGGTTAACTATGCT. This translates into CASSQGGVNYA. The full CDR3 sequence reads CASSQGGVNYAEQFF. J is TRBJ2-1 and V is TRBV5; D is perhaps TRBD2 (6 bases). The read ends 4 residues early relative to the CDR3; the germline J gene fills the gap. CDR3 length equals 15 residues. V was pared by 1 base and J by 0 bases, with 7 bases between. Germline V gene data show CDR1 as LGHNA and CDR2 as YNLKQL (reference sequence).

This clone was picked up a small number of times. Gene names are the mouse ones. The CDR3 end is not reached by the read, which stops 4 residues before it; the germline J gene fills it in. At the DNA level, this CDR3 is encoded by other sequences in the same sample as well. V usage is TRBV1 and J usage is TRBJ1-2; D perhaps matches TRBD1 (5 bases). Germline V lookup: CDR1 NSQYPW, CDR2 LRSPGD (reference sequence). V was clipped by 3 bases and J by 0 bases, with 8 bases between them. The CDR3 contains 14 residues. CDR3 loop: CTCSAGGANSDYTF. The covered CDR3 bases are TGCACCTGCAGTGCTGGAGGGGCAAACTCC.

For this clone: Genes and germline are mouse. With the read ending 4 residues before the CDR3 end, the germline J gene is used to fill in that end. Within the sample, other DNA sequences also encode this same CDR3. The chain links TRBV13-2 to TRBJ1-2; 7 positions agree with TRBD1. Unmatched junction bases numbered 4, after V lost 5 bases and J lost 0 bases. The germline V gene has CDR1 NNHNN and CDR2 SYGAGS (reference sequence). The CDR3 runs to 14 residues. The sequenced CDR3 bases are TGTGCCAGCGGGAGGGACAGAACAAACTCC. Protein sequence: CASGRDRTNS. The CDR3 as a whole reads CASGRDRTNSDYTF.

As concerns this clone: Mouse germline and gene names are used. The CDR3 end is not reached by the read, which stops 4 residues before it; the germline J gene fills it in. The gene calls are TRBV17 and TRBJ2-1; D perhaps matches TRBD1 (6 bases). Germline V gives CDR1 MNHDT, CDR2 YYDKIL. Trimming took 2 bases from V and 4 from J, leaving 6 bases between them. This CDR3 region has 13 residues. The CDR3 loop is CASSRRGYAEQFF. The CDR3 bases that were read are TGTGCTAGCAGTAGAAGGGGGTATGCT.

This clone was observed a few times. Germline and genes here are mouse. The DNA ends 4 residues before the CDR3 does, and the rest of the CDR3 is filled in from the germline J gene. V gene TRBV1 combines with J gene TRBJ1-2, with 9 bases lining up with TRBD1. The CDR3 is 18 amino acids. Germline V gene data show CDR1 as NSQYPW and CDR2 as LRSPGD (reference sequence). The CDR3 is CTCSADRDRDRIGSDYTF. The sequenced part of the CDR3 DNA is TGCACCTGCAGTGCAGATCGGGACAGGGATCGGATAGGGTCC.

In its sample, this clone was seen a few times. Gene and germline names: mouse. The CDR3 end falls 4 residues outside the read, so it is completed with the germline J gene. The V and J genes are TRBV19 and TRBJ1-2, with 10 bases matching TRBD1. CDR3 length: 15 residues. The V gene end was trimmed by 0 bases and the J gene end by 2 bases; junction bases not matched to a gene: 1. The germline CDR1 and CDR2 sequences are FNHDT and SITEND (reference sequence). The part of the CDR3 DNA that was read is TGTGCCAGCAGTATAGGGGGACAGGGGAACTCC. Amino acid sequence: CASSIGGQGNS. Given in full, the CDR3 is CASSIGGQGNSDYTF.

This clone was counted between two and nine times. Mouse names are used for the genes. The read terminates 4 residues before the CDR3 end, so the remaining end is supplied by the germline J gene. The chain is built from TRBV1 and TRBJ2-1, with a tentative D call TRBD2 (6 bases). The germline V and J ends were trimmed by 2 bases and 0 bases, with 8 bases remaining between them. CDR1 NSQYPW and CDR2 LRSPGD come from the germline V gene (reference sequence). The CDR3 contains 15 residues. The CDR3 sequence is CTCSARGDNYAEQFF. Partial CDR3 DNA: TGCACCTGCAGTGCACGGGGGGATAACTATGCT.

This clone has just a few counts. Genes and germline are mouse. CDR3 DNA (partial): TGTGCCAGCGGTGATATCCGGACTGTCTACACA. Translated: CASGDIRTVYT. The whole CDR3 sequence is CASGDIRTVYTEVFF. The V call is TRBV13-2, the J call TRBJ1-1; D ambiguous. The sequenced fragment ends 4 residues before the CDR3 boundary, so the rest is inferred from the germline J gene. The germline V gene has CDR1 NNHNN and CDR2 SYGAGS (reference sequence). Trimming shortened V by 1 base and J by 3 bases, and 13 bases separated the two germline ends. The CDR3 consists of 15 residues.

For this clone: Gene names are mouse gene names. The read ends 4 residues early relative to the CDR3; the germline J gene fills the gap. The identical CDR3 is also encoded by other nucleotide sequences in the sample. V is TRBV13-2 and J is TRBJ1-1, with TRBD1 matching over 7 bases. The V and J ends lost 5 bases and 0 bases, in that order; junction bases with no gene match: 1. The CDR3 totals 13 residues. From germline, CDR1 is NNHNN and CDR2 SYGAGS (reference sequence). CDR3 sequence: CASGQGANTEVFF. The covered CDR3 bases are TGTGCCAGCGGGCAGGGGGCAAACACA.

Regarding this clone: The gene names given are mouse names. The read comes to an end 4 residues before the CDR3 does, leaving the germline J gene to fill in the end. The chain couples TRBV13-1 to TRBJ1-2; D is unclear. With 3 bases removed from V and 0 bases from J, the gap between germline ends came to 6 bases. The CDR3 consists of 13 residues. The germline gives CDR1 NSHNY, CDR2 SYGAGN. CDR3 loop: CASSAHANSDYTF. Incomplete CDR3 DNA: TGTGCCAGCAGTGCACATGCAAACTCC.

Concerning this clone itself: Being one base from a much bigger clone, this may be a read error. Here the gene names and germline are mouse. The CDR3 goes on 4 residues after the read ends, and that part is filled in from the germline J gene. The chain carries TRBV5 and TRBJ2-5; D might be TRBD1 (6 bases). The CDR3 sequence is 13 residues long. CDR1 and CDR2 (germline): LGHNA, YNLKQL (reference sequence). The V and J ends lost 4 bases and 3 bases respectively, with 8 bases between them. The CDR3 bases that were read are TGTGCCAGCAGCCCCGGGACACAAGAC. It translates to CASSPGTQD. The full-length CDR3 reads as CASSPGTQDTQYF.

In its sample, this clone was seen a few times. Mouse names are used for the genes. The read ends 3 residues before the CDR3 terminus; that terminus is restored from the germline J gene. The J gene is TRBJ1-6, the V gene TRBV13-1; 8 positions agree with TRBD1. TRBJ1-6 carries the ORF label, with uncertain function. This CDR3 is 16 amino acids long. Germline CDR1 and CDR2: NSHNY and SYGAGN. After removal of 1 base from V and 4 bases from J, the junction contained 4 bases not matched to a gene. The CDR3 reads CASSDSGGPYNSPLYF. The CDR3 bases that were read are TGTGCCAGCAGTGATTCAGGGGGCCCATATAATTCGCCC.

This clone has only a few counts. The germline and genes are mouse ones. The CDR3 extends 4 residues past the end of the read, so its final part is completed from the germline J gene. The J gene is TRBJ1-2, the V gene TRBV13-2, with D possibly being TRBD1 (5 bases). CDR3 length: 13 residues. Germline V gene sequence: CDR1 NNHNN, CDR2 SYGAGS (reference sequence). V was shortened by 2 bases and J by 2 bases, with 7 bases between the two germline ends. The CDR3 DNA, read in part, is TGTGCCAGCGGTGACGGACATAACTCC. The encoded protein is CASGDGHNS. The entire CDR3 is CASGDGHNSDYTF.

This clone was counted a few times. The genes and germline here are from mouse. Read data end 4 residues before the CDR3 end; the end is taken from the germline J gene. The sample has other DNA sequences that encode this CDR3 too. V and J are TRBV1 and TRBJ2-2; 11 bases map to TRBD2. The CDR3 spans 15 residues. Germline lookup yields CDR1 NSQYPW and CDR2 LRSPGD (reference sequence). V dropped 4 bases and J dropped 2; count of bases not matched to a gene: 0. The CDR3 loop reads CTCSGDWGNTGQLYF. The CDR3 bases that were read are TGCACCTGCAGTGGGGACTGGGGGAACACCGGG.

This clone came up a few times. These gene names are mouse names. The observed sequence ends 4 residues before the CDR3 terminus, with the missing tail filled in from the germline J gene. The chain recombines TRBV13-1 with TRBJ2-3; perhaps TRBD2 as D (7 bases). Looked up from germline, CDR1 is NSHNY and CDR2 is SYGAGN. This CDR3 is built from 15 residues. V lost 3 bases and J 0 bases, leaving 11 bases between the germline ends. This CDR3 reads CASSGGGPSAETLYF. The CDR3 DNA, read in part, is TGTGCCAGCAGTGGAGGGGGGCCTAGTGCAGAA.